These T cell receptor beta chains were read from a single sample in a study of T cells in Graves' hyperthyroidism and ophthalmopathy. TCRdb re-analysed the multiplex PCR reads in MiXCR, keeping a single row per CDR3 protein. This repertoire shows fewer than 550,000 distinct CDR3 sequences, 15% to 19% found once; its top ten account for approximately 14%. The sequencing sample was made of blood. These receptors were taken from a woman under 30 with Graves' hyperthyroidism. The CDR3 runs from the conserved cysteine through the conserved F or W. D genes are given only for firm matches. Not every row has a clone size; where given, it reads once, few, many or a size class.

TRBD1 | TRBJ1-1 | TRBV7-2 | many | CASSEPRGTGWGNTEAFF | TGTGCCAGCAGCGAACCACGAGGGACAGGGTGGGGGAACACTGAAGCTTTCTTT
. | TRBJ2-2 | TRBV27 | many | CASRPAFGGDTGELFF | TGTGCCAGCAGGCCCGCCTTTGGGGGAGACACCGGGGAGCTGTTTTTT
. | TRBJ2-3 | TRBV7-9 | many | CANQEGDTQYF | TGTGCCAACCAGGAGGGCGATACGCAGTATTTT
TRBD2 | TRBJ2-1 | TRBV4-1 | few | CASSQEGVRGASGQFF | TGCGCCAGCAGCCAAGAAGGGGTGCGGGGGGCCAGTGGGCAGTTCTTC
. | TRBJ2-5 | TRBV15 | few | CATSRDQGIGTVGNQETQYF | TGTGCCACCAGCAGAGATCAGGGGATAGGCACCGTCGGTAATCAAGAGACCCAGTACTTC
TRBD2 | TRBJ2-5 | TRBV12-3/TRBV12-4 | . | CASSYLAGGAETQYF | TGTGCCAGCAGTTACCTAGCGGGGGGGGCGGAGACCCAGTACTTC
. | TRBJ2-1 | TRBV12-3/TRBV12-4 | few | CASRRPGNNEQFF | TGTGCCAGCCGCAGACCAGGGAACAATGAGCAGTTCTTC
TRBD1 | TRBJ1-1 | TRBV15 | . | CATSRDRGLRTEAFF | TGTGCCACCAGCAGGGACAGGGGGCTAAGGACTGAAGCTTTCTTT
TRBD2 | TRBJ2-5 | TRBV7-9 | many | CASSPFSGSGETQYF | TGTGCCAGCAGCCCATTTAGCGGGAGTGGAGAGACCCAGTACTTC
TRBD2 | TRBJ2-5 | TRBV6-2/TRBV6-3 | few | CASRPSGHPGGYQETQYF | TGTGCCAGCCGTCCCAGTGGCCATCCCGGGGGGTACCAAGAGACCCAGTACTTC
. | TRBJ1-1 | TRBV4-1 | . | CASSPSPGWTEAFF | TGCGCCAGCAGCCCTTCACCAGGGTGGACTGAAGCTTTCTTT
TRBD2 | TRBJ2-3 | TRBV12-3/TRBV12-4 | . | CASTQGLAGGPDTQYF | TGTGCCAGCACCCAGGGACTAGCGGGGGGGCCGGATACGCAGTATTTT
TRBD2 | TRBJ2-4 | TRBV7-6 | . | CASSSKLAGGPGDIQYF | TGTGCCAGCAGCTCCAAACTAGCGGGAGGGCCTGGCGACATTCAGTACTTC
TRBD2 | TRBJ2-7 | TRBV27 | . | CASSLITSGGVSDEQYF | TGTGCCAGCAGTTTAATTACTAGCGGGGGGGTTTCCGACGAGCAGTACTTC
. | TRBJ1-3 | TRBV3-1 | many | CANRAFSGNTIYF | TGTGCCAACCGGGCCTTCTCTGGAAACACCATATATTTT
TRBD1 | TRBJ1-6 | TRBV9 | . | CASSGDRRSPLHF | TGTGCCAGCAGCGGGGACAGAAGATCACCCCTCCACTTT
TRBD2 | TRBJ2-7 | TRBV28 | . | CASSLGGSGSHEQYF | TGTGCCAGCAGTTTAGGAGGTAGCGGGAGCCACGAGCAGTACTTC
TRBD1 | TRBJ1-1 | TRBV20-1 | many | CSARGQGALRNTEAFF | TGCAGTGCTAGGGGACAGGGGGCCCTCCGGAACACTGAAGCTTTCTTT
. | TRBJ2-3 | TRBV12-3/TRBV12-4 | many | CASSLRQSTDTQYF | TGTGCCAGCAGTTTACGTCAGAGCACAGATACGCAGTATTTT
. | TRBJ2-5 | TRBV3-1 | many | CASSQSPVETQYF | TGTGCCAGCAGCCAAAGCCCAGTGGAGACCCAGTACTTC
TRBD1 | TRBJ2-1 | TRBV5-4 | . | CASSDARTGASYNEQFF | TGTGCCAGCAGCGACGCGAGGACAGGTGCCTCCTACAATGAGCAGTTCTTC
. | TRBJ1-1 | TRBV7-4 | many | CASSSPGGNLNTEAFF | TGTGCCAGCAGCTCCCCCGGAGGGAACTTGAACACTGAAGCTTTCTTT
. | TRBJ1-2 | TRBV11-3 | . | CASSFMAGSRLTIYGYTF | TGTGCCAGCAGCTTTATGGCGGGGTCCAGGCTTACAATCTATGGCTACACCTTC
. | TRBJ1-5 | TRBV2 | many | CASSVSRGSQPQHF | TGTGCCAGCAGTGTTTCGAGGGGTAGTCAGCCCCAGCATTTT
. | TRBJ2-7 | TRBV5-1 | once | CASSLIRVGDEQYF | TGCGCCAGCAGCCTCATCCGGGTTGGTGACGAGCAGTACTTC
. | TRBJ2-3 | TRBV6-1 | many | CASSPRELIRTDTQYF | TGTGCCAGCAGCCCCAGGGAGCTCATCCGCACAGATACGCAGTATTTT
. | TRBJ2-7 | TRBV28 | many | CASSLRVSSADYEQYF | TGTGCCAGCAGTTTAAGGGTCAGTTCAGCGGACTACGAGCAGTACTTC
TRBD1 | TRBJ1-5 | TRBV6-2/TRBV6-3 | once | CASSHGTVGYNQPQHF | TGTGCCAGCAGTCATGGGACAGTAGGATACAATCAGCCCCAACATTTT
. | TRBJ2-1 | TRBV7-2 | many | CASSLFSVLSSYNEQFF | TGTGCCAGCAGCTTATTCTCTGTCCTTAGCTCCTACAATGAGCAGTTCTTC
. | TRBJ2-5 | TRBV7-9 | . | CAVQDRVGETQYF | TGTGCCGTACAGGATCGGGTGGGAGAGACCCAGTACTTC
. | TRBJ2-7 | TRBV7-2 | . | CASSLKGYDEQYF | TGTGCCAGCAGCTTAAAGGGGTACGACGAGCAGTACTTC
TRBD1 | TRBJ1-6 | TRBV27 | few | CASRSDRVQANSPLHF | TGTGCCAGCAGGTCGGACAGGGTTCAAGCAAATTCACCCCTCCACTTT
TRBD2 | TRBJ2-4 | TRBV28 | many | CASSSGGLATKNIQYF | TGTGCCAGCAGTTCAGGGGGACTAGCAACCAAAAACATTCAGTACTTC
TRBD1 | TRBJ2-7 | TRBV20-1 | many | CSANSGQSPYEQYF | TGCAGTGCCAATTCGGGACAGAGCCCCTACGAGCAGTACTTC
TRBD1 | TRBJ1-1 | TRBV12-3/TRBV12-4 | many | CASIGQGHMVAFF | TGTGCCAGCATCGGACAGGGCCATATGGTAGCTTTCTTT
TRBD2 | TRBJ2-7 | TRBV20-1 | many | CSALLLMTSGFIYEQYF | TGCAGTGCTCTTCTTTTAATGACTAGCGGGTTTATCTACGAGCAGTACTTC
. | TRBJ2-7 | TRBV29-1 | once | CSVKGSGSGYEQYF | TGCAGCGTTAAGGGTTCAGGGTCCGGCTACGAGCAGTACTTC
TRBD2 | TRBJ2-5 | TRBV3-1 | many | CASSRTGTSGGAGKGETQYF | TGTGCCAGCAGCCGGACTGGGACTAGCGGGGGGGCCGGGAAAGGAGAGACCCAGTACTTC
. | TRBJ1-3 | TRBV12-3/TRBV12-4 | few | CACSFSGNTIYF | TGTGCCTGCAGTTTCTCTGGAAACACCATATATTTT
. | TRBJ2-7 | TRBV29-1 | many | CSVVWEDRPSYEQYF | TGCAGCGTTGTGTGGGAAGACAGGCCCTCCTACGAGCAGTACTTC
. | TRBJ2-4 | TRBV11-2 | many | CASGASVKNIQYF | TGTGCCAGTGGGGCTAGCGTCAAAAACATTCAGTACTTC
. | TRBJ2-7 | TRBV9 | . | CASSGGVTYEQYF | TGTGCCAGCAGCGGGGGGGTGACCTACGAGCAGTACTTC
TRBD2 | TRBJ2-1 | TRBV27 | many | CASTAGTNEQFF | TGTGCCAGCACAGCGGGGACTAATGAGCAGTTCTTC
TRBD2 | TRBJ2-5 | TRBV9 | . | CASSARTSGKETQYF | TGTGCCAGCAGCGCGAGGACTAGCGGGAAGGAGACCCAGTACTTC
. | TRBJ2-5 | TRBV5-6 | many | CASSFGRLDETQYF | TGTGCCAGCAGCTTTGGACGATTAGACGAGACCCAGTACTTC
. | TRBJ1-2 | TRBV6-1 | many | CASRPWGPDPSNYGYTF | TGTGCCAGCAGACCCTGGGGCCCTGATCCTTCTAACTATGGCTACACCTTC
. | TRBJ2-1 | TRBV28 | . | CASSPRDSRPSNEQFF | TGTGCCAGCAGTCCCCGGGACTCCCGCCCCTCCAATGAGCAGTTCTTC
. | TRBJ1-1 | TRBV29-1 | few | CSVQGPTEAFF | TGCAGCGTCCAGGGACCCACTGAAGCTTTCTTT
. | TRBJ1-5 | TRBV3-1 | many | CASSLRPGNQPQHF | TGTGCCAGCAGCCTACGGCCCGGCAATCAGCCCCAGCATTTT
TRBD2 | TRBJ2-7 | TRBV7-2 | many | CASSGLAGPYEQYF | TGTGCCAGCAGCGGACTAGCGGGGCCCTACGAGCAGTACTTC
. | TRBJ1-1 | TRBV18 | many | CASSELPSPEAFF | TGTGCCAGCTCAGAGCTCCCGAGCCCTGAAGCTTTCTTT